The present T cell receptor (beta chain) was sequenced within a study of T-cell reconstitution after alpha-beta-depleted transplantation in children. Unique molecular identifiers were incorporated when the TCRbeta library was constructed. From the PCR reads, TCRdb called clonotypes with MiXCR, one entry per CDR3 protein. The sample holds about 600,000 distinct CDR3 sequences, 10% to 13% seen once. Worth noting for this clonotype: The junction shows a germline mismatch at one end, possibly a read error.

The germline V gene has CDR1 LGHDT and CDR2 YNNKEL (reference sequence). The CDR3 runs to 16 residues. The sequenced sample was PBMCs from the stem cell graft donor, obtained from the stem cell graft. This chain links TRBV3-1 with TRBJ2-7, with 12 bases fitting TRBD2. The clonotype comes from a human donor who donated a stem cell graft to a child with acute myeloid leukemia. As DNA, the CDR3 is TGTGCCTGCAGCCCACCTTACCTAGCGGGAGGGAGTGAGCAGTACTTC. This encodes CACSPPYLAGGSEQYF.